Below, 25 T cell receptor beta chains from the same sample are listed, as sequenced in a study of OX40 agonist ivuxolimab in advanced cancers. The data were produced by immunoSEQ multiplex PCR, yet TCRdb's version contains in-frame clones alone and is incomplete. The table lists roughly 50,000 clones, around 88% of them singletons. The sequencing used CD4+ or CD8+ T cells sorted from blood, collected in a trial of the OX40 agonist ivuxolimab. These receptors originate from an adult with an advanced solid tumor such as melanoma, head and neck, liver or kidney cancer.

J is TRBJ2-6 and V is TRBV28; 8 bases align to TRBD1. CDR3 length equals 16 residues. After removal of 7 bases from V and 0 bases from J, the junction contained 5 bases not matched to a gene. CDR1 MDHEN and CDR2 SYDVKM come from the germline V gene. CDR3 sequence reads: CASTTGASSGANVLTF. CDR3 sequence (DNA): TGTGCCAGCACGACAGGGGCCAGCTCTGGGGCCAACGTCCTGACTTTC. Based on the CDR3 plus reference TRBV28 and TRBJ2-6, the full variable domain is DVKVTQSSRYLVKRTGEKVFLECVQDMDHENMFWYRQDPGLGLRLIYFSYDVKMKEKGDIPEGYSVSREKKERFSLILESASTNQTSMYLCASTTGASSGANVLTFGAGSRLTVL.

The chain links TRBV13 to TRBJ2-1; a possible D gene is TRBD1 (5 bases). The CDR3 has 14 amino acids. Germline values: CDR1 PRHDT, CDR2 FYEKMQ (reference sequence). Trimming took off 5 bases at V and 6 bases at J, with 14 bases between the two ends. The chain's CDR3 is CASSNRQLSNEQFF. In DNA, the CDR3 is TGTGCCAGCAGCAACAGGCAGCTTTCCAATGAGCAGTTCTTC.

The chain uses TRBV27 and TRBJ2-7, with 11 bases identical to TRBD1. The CDR3 loop spans 15 amino acids. Germline CDR1 reads MNHEY; CDR2 reads SMNVEV (reference sequence). Trimming took 6 bases from V and 4 from J; bases not matched to a gene: 8. In nucleotides, the CDR3 is TGTGCCAGCAGCCTTAGGACAGGGGGCGGTTACGAGCAGTACTTC. As protein: CASSLRTGGGYEQYF.

V is TRBV12-5 and J is TRBJ1-1; TRBD1 is a possible D gene (6 bases). The ends were cut back, 1 base at V and 1 base at J, with 7 bases in the middle. Germline V lookup: CDR1 LGHNT, CDR2 FRNRAP. The CDR3 runs to 14 residues. The CDR3 is CASGLGGGNTEAFF. The CDR3 DNA sequence: TGTGCTAGTGGTTTGGGAGGGGGGAACACTGAAGCTTTCTTT.

The chain is built from TRBV29-1 and TRBJ1-1; D possibly corresponds to TRBD1 (6 bases). Trimming left V 0 bases short and J 11 bases short, with 16 bases between. CDR3 size: 13 residues. The germline V gene encodes CDR1 SQVTM and CDR2 ANQGSEA. CDR3 in amino acids: CSVEEGGARAAFF. Written as DNA, the CDR3 is TGCAGCGTTGAAGAGGGGGGGGCACGAGCTGCTTTCTTT. Using reference TRBV29-1 and TRBJ1-1 for the parts outside the CDR3, the full variable domain is SAVISQKPSRDICQRGTSLTIQCQVDSQVTMMFWYRQQPGQSLTLIATANQGSEATYESGFVIDKFPISRPNLTFSTLTVSNMSPEDSSIYLCSVEEGGARAAFFGQGTRLTVV.

The chain combines TRBV10-3 with TRBJ1-2, with D possibly TRBD1 on 5 matching bases. Trimming pared 10 bases from V and 0 bases from J, leaving 15 bases between. This CDR3 region has 14 residues. From germline, CDR1 is ENHRY and CDR2 SYGVKD. CDR3 sequence reads: CATQTVGANYGYTF. CDR3 nucleotides: TGTGCCACACAGACAGTGGGAGCTAACTATGGCTACACCTTC.

This clone was seen only once. The chain couples TRBV7-6 to TRBJ1-4; the D gene is possibly TRBD1 (6 bases). The CDR3 runs 15 residues. V was trimmed by 3 bases and J by 8 bases, leaving 16 bases between them. Germline V lookup: CDR1 SGHVS, CDR2 FNYEAQ. In DNA form, the CDR3 reads TGTGCCAGCAGCTTGTCAGACAGGCCAAACGAAAAACTGTTTTTT. It translates to CASSLSDRPNEKLFF.

The chain combines TRBV7-8 with TRBJ1-4; 8 positions agree with TRBD1. The CDR3 sequence is 15 residues long. V lost 5 bases to trimming and J lost 8 bases; unmatched junction nucleotides: 10. Germline V gene lookup returns CDR1 SGHVS and CDR2 FQNEAQ. The CDR3 DNA reads as TGTGCCAGCAGCCAAACTTCAGGGGGCGAGGAAAAACTGTTTTTT. As protein: CASSQTSGGEEKLFF. The variable domain in full, completed from reference TRBV7-8 and TRBJ1-4, reads GAGVSQSPRYKVAKRGQDVALRCDPISGHVSLFWYQQALGQGPEFLTYFQNEAQLDKSGLPSDRFFAERPEGSVSTLKIQRTQQEDSAVYLCASSQTSGGEEKLFFGSGTQLSVL.

This rearrangement joins TRBV6-5 to TRBJ2-7; the match to TRBD2 covers 7 bases. The CDR3 runs to 15 residues. CDR1 is MNHEY, CDR2 SVGAGI, per germline. Losses at the gene ends were 0 bases for V and 3 bases for J; bases not matched to a gene: 5. The CDR3 DNA sequence: TGTGCCAGCAGTTACTCGAGGACTAGGGTCTACGAGCAGTACTTC. Translation gives CASSYSRTRVYEQYF.

V usage is TRBV11-2 and J usage is TRBJ1-2; D perhaps matches TRBD1 (5 bases). The CDR3 sequence is 14 residues long. V was trimmed by 3 bases and J by 4 bases, leaving 12 bases between them. Per the germline V gene, CDR1 is SGHAT and CDR2 is FQNNGV. CDR3 residues: CASSFRGGTYGYTF. The CDR3 bases are TGTGCCAGCAGCTTCCGGGGGGGGACCTATGGCTACACCTTC.

The V and J genes are TRBV19 and TRBJ2-3; D call uncertain. The CDR3 length is 16 residues. Between the trimmed V and J ends, which lost 6 bases and 0 bases, there was a span of 16 bases. CDR1 LNHDA and CDR2 SQIVND come from the germline V gene (reference sequence). The CDR3 DNA is TGTGCCAGTAGCAAGGCCGGGCAGCTGAGCACAGATACGCAGTATTTT. It is translated as CASSKAGQLSTDTQYF. The full variable domain, rest sourced from reference TRBV19 and TRBJ2-3, is DGGITQSPKYLFRKEGQNVTLSCEQNLNHDAMYWYRQDPGQGLRLIYYSQIVNDFQKGDIAEGYSVSREKKESFPLTVTSAQKNPTAFYLCASSKAGQLSTDTQYFGPGTRLTVL.

The V and J genes are TRBV5-1 and TRBJ2-7, with 7 bases lining up with TRBD1. The CDR3 totals 14 residues. J lost 3 bases, V lost 3 bases, and 6 bases had no gene match. The germline V gene encodes CDR1 SGHRS and CDR2 YFSETQ. The chain's CDR3 is CASSSGTADYEQYF. The CDR3 region has the DNA TGCGCCAGCAGCTCCGGGACAGCAGACTACGAGCAGTACTTC.

V and J are TRBV28 and TRBJ1-2; no definite D call. This CDR3 is built from 12 residues. V was trimmed by 7 bases and J by 5 bases, leaving 11 bases between them. Germline assignment: CDR1 MDHEN and CDR2 SYDVKM. CDR3 sequence: CASTRRSYGYTF. The CDR3 DNA reads as TGTGCCAGCACCCGGAGGTCATATGGCTACACCTTC.

J is TRBJ2-3 and V is TRBV10-3; unclear D gene. Germline CDR1 and CDR2: ENHRY and SYGVKD. The CDR3 contains 13 residues. The V end lost 4 bases, the J end lost 2 bases, and 7 bases lay between the germline ends. CDR3 nucleotide sequence: TGTGCCATCAGTGCTCGTAACACAGATACGCAGTATTTT. This translates into CAISARNTDTQYF.

Here the CDR3 reads CASSNPGGLYEQYF. CDR3 in DNA: TGTGCCAGCAGTAACCCGGGGGGCCTTTACGAGCAGTACTTC. This chain uses TRBV27 with TRBJ2-7; a weak D match, TRBD2 (7 bases). V lost 5 bases, J lost 4 bases, and 15 bases lay in between. Germline values: CDR1 MNHEY, CDR2 SMNVEV (reference sequence). The CDR3 has 14 residues.

This clone was detected only once. J is TRBJ2-6 and V is TRBV27, with a possible D match to TRBD2 (6 bases). Germline V lookup: CDR1 MNHEY, CDR2 SMNVEV (reference sequence). The V end was cut by 8 bases, the J end by 8 bases, with 19 bases between. The CDR3 contains 15 residues. CDR3 sequence: CASSPGGLMSNVLTF. In DNA form, the CDR3 reads TGTGCCAGCTCCCCCGGGGGTCTTATGTCCAACGTCCTGACTTTC.

The chain employs TRBV5-5 and TRBJ1-2; D may be TRBD1 (5 bases). Per germline, CDR1 SGHKS and CDR2 YYEKEE (reference sequence). V was trimmed by 0 bases and J by 7 bases, leaving 19 bases between them. The CDR3 loop spans 16 amino acids. CDR3 region: CASSLVGGRNPSGYTF. DNA for the CDR3: TGTGCCAGCAGCTTGGTCGGGGGACGTAATCCCTCTGGCTACACCTTC. The variable domain in full, completed from reference TRBV5-5 and TRBJ1-2, reads DAGVTQSPTHLIKTRGQQVTLRCSPISGHKSVSWYQQVLGQGPQFIFQYYEKEERGRGNFPDRFSARQFPNYSSELNVNALLLGDSALYLCASSLVGGRNPSGYTFGSGTRLTVV.

This chain connects TRBV29-1 to TRBJ2-3; D not resolved. CDR1 and CDR2 from the germline V gene are SQVTM and ANQGSEA. Trimming cost V 7 bases and J 7 bases, with 15 bases left between them. The CDR3 runs 12 residues. The CDR3 sequence is CSALETVNTQYF. The DNA for the CDR3 is TGCAGCGCCCTTGAGACCGTCAATACGCAGTATTTT.

The chain carries TRBV30 and TRBJ1-1, with D perhaps TRBD1 (5 bases). The CDR3 extends over 14 amino acids. V was trimmed by 1 base and J by 5 bases, leaving 14 bases between them. CDR1 and CDR2 (germline): GTSNPN, SVGIG (reference sequence). The CDR3 DNA reads TGTGCCTGGAGTGCGGGAAGGGGAGTTACTGAAGCTTTCTTT. Protein: CAWSAGRGVTEAFF.

In this sample, this clone turned up a few times. This chain connects TRBV27 to TRBJ2-5; D ambiguous. CDR1 and CDR2 from the germline V gene are MNHEY and SMNVEV (reference sequence). Trimming removed 2 bases from V and 4 bases from J, with 8 bases in between. This CDR3 region has 13 residues. The CDR3 reads CASSLSQRETQYF. CDR3 bases: TGTGCCAGCAGTTTAAGTCAGCGAGAGACCCAGTACTTC.

This rearrangement joins TRBV6-5 to TRBJ1-5; D remains ambiguous. Germline V gene data show CDR1 as MNHEY and CDR2 as SVGAGI. CDR3 length equals 14 residues. The V end was cut by 5 bases, the J end by 4 bases, with 12 bases between. As DNA, the CDR3 is TGTGCCAGCAGTCCGAACGGGGTGAATCAGCCCCAGCATTTT. It codes for CASSPNGVNQPQHF.

This clone showed up just once. The J gene is TRBJ2-1, the V gene TRBV30; D call uncertain. The V end was cut by 1 base, the J end by 3 bases, with 4 bases between. The CDR3 is made up of 12 amino acids. Germline assignment: CDR1 GTSNPN and CDR2 SVGIG (reference sequence). The CDR3 region is CAWSAFYNEQFF. The CDR3 coding sequence is TGTGCCTGGAGTGCATTCTACAATGAGCAGTTCTTC.

This chain connects TRBV6-5 to TRBJ2-2, with 16 bases matching TRBD2. Germline V lookup: CDR1 MNHEY, CDR2 SVGAGI. J was trimmed by 9 bases and V by 4 bases; bases with no gene match: 5. The CDR3 sequence is 16 residues long. CDR3 in amino acids: CASSSGTSGRVRELFF. CDR3 bases: TGTGCCAGCAGTTCCGGGACTAGCGGGAGGGTGAGGGAGCTGTTTTTT.

As for this clone: Distinct nucleotide sequences in the sample also encode this CDR3. The CDR3 nucleotides are TGTGCCAGCAGTTTGCTGGACACTGAAGCTTTCTTT. Its protein product is CASSLLDTEAFF. V and J are TRBV28 and TRBJ1-1; D remains unclear. Per germline, CDR1 MDHEN and CDR2 SYDVKM. This CDR3 is 12 amino acids long. V shed 3 bases and J shed 3 bases, with 5 bases lying between them.

The V gene is TRBV5-1, the J gene TRBJ2-6; D gene unclear. CDR3 length: 15 amino acids. Germline lookup yields CDR1 SGHRS and CDR2 YFSETQ. The germline V and J ends were trimmed by 2 bases and 0 bases, with 6 bases remaining between them. The CDR3 region is CASSLRNSGANVLTF. The CDR3 DNA is TGCGCCAGCAGCTTAAGAAACTCTGGGGCCAACGTCCTGACTTTC.